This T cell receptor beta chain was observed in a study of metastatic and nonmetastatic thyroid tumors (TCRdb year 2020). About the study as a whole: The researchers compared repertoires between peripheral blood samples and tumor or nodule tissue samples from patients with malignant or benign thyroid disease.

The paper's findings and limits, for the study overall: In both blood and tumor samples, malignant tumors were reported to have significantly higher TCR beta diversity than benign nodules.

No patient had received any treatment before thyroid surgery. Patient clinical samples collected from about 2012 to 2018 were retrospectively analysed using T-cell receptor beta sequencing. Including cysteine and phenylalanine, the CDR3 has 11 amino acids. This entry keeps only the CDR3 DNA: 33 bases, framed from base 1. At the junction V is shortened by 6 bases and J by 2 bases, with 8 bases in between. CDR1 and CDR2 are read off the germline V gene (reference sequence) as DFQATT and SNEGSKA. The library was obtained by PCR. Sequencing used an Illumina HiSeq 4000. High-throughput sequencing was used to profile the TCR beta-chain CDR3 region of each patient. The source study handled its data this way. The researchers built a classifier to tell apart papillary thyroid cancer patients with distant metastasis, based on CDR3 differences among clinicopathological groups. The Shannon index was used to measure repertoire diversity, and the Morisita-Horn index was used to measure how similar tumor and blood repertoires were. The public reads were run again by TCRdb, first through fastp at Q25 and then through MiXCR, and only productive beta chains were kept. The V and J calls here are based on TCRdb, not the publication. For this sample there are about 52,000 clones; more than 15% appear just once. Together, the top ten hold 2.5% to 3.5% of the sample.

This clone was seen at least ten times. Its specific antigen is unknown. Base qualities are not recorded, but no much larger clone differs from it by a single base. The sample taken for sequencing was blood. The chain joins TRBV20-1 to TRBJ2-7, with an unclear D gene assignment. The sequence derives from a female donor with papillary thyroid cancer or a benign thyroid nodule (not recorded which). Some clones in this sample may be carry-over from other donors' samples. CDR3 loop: CSAPDAYEQYF. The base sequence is TGCAGTGCCCCAGACGCCTACGAGCAGTACTTC.